The clone carrying this T cell receptor (beta chain) occurred many times. Antigen unknown. The sample belongs to a study of blood T cells in healthy people across ages. In the study overall: Template switching recovered approximately one barcoded beta molecule for every two T cells.

Primed by a sample-barcoded 5' primer and a J-beta primer mix, a second PCR proceeded for about 7 to 12 cycles. TCRdb re-called the 5' RACE reads through MiXCR, storing one row per CDR3 protein. The sample lists some 930,000 distinct CDR3 sequences, under 35% occurring once. Findings and caveats of the study: Greater diversity and more naive CD4+ cells were seen in long-lived donors than in aged donors.

Germline-derived CDR1 and CDR2 are MNHEY and SVGAGI. CDR3 length equals 16 residues. V dropped 5 bases and J dropped 1; count of bases not matched to a gene: 4. Every donor provided 9.5 to 10 milliliters of peripheral blood. This sample also belongs to another study, concerning T cells of mothers and their children. That paper states: Addition of sample barcodes and 2-4 random nucleotides occurred through the M1S primer of the second PCR.

Sequencing was performed on blood. The chain couples TRBV6-5 to TRBJ2-1; 11 positions match TRBD2. This TCR came from a woman between 35 and 50 years old in good health. This CDR3 is CASSRSGGVSYNEQFF. The CDR3 DNA follows: TGTGCCAGCAGTCGTAGCGGGGGGGTTTCCTACAATGAGCAGTTCTTC.